The rows below give T cell receptor beta chains drawn from one sample of a study of T cell repertoires in cytomegalovirus infection. One entry per CDR3 protein results from TCRdb running MiXCR on the reads. The sample holds tens of thousands of distinct CDR3 sequences; 20% to 25% are singletons and the top ten take roughly 73%. Their antigen targets remain unknown. The specimen comprised CD8+ T cells from cultured PBMCs, sampled from culture after CMV antigen stimulation. Source of these receptors: a human donor in good health (CMV status not recorded). Some clones in this sample may be carry-over from other donors' samples. Both conserved end residues are part of each CDR3. The D gene is left open where the match is weak. Size tells how often a clone was seen (once, few, many) or the class of an expanded clone, and some rows leave it out.

DNA: TGCGCCAGCAGCCAAGATCCGGCTAGCGGGTTAACCGGGGAGCTGTTTTTT
CDR3: CASSQDPASGLTGELFF
V: TRBV4-1
D: TRBD2
size: -
J: TRBJ2-2
length: 17

DNA: TGTGCCAGCTCCCCCCGGGGGTTGAACACTGAAGCTTTCTTT
CDR3: CASSPRGLNTEAFF
V: TRBV9
D: -
size: -
J: TRBJ1-1
length: 14

DNA: TGTGCCAGCAGCTTAGACCCAGGGGACACTGAAGCTTTCTTT
CDR3: CASSLDPGDTEAFF
V: TRBV7-2
D: -
size: -
J: TRBJ1-1
length: 14

DNA: TGTGCCAGCAGTTTAGGGCGGGGGCCGGACACTGAAGCTTTCTTT
CDR3: CASSLGRGPDTEAFF
V: TRBV12-3/TRBV12-4
D: -
size: few
J: TRBJ1-1
length: 15

DNA: TGTGCCACCAGCAGCCCGGCGGACAGGAACTATGGCTACACCTTC
CDR3: CATSSPADRNYGYTF
V: TRBV15
D: TRBD1
size: few
J: TRBJ1-2
length: 15

DNA: TGTGCCAGCAGCTTACCGGGGACAGGGGTTGGGAGTGGCTACACCTTC
CDR3: CASSLPGTGVGSGYTF
V: TRBV7-2
D: TRBD1
size: many
J: TRBJ1-2
length: 16

DNA: TGTGCCAGCAGTCTACCGCACACCCAAGAGACCCAGTACTTC
CDR3: CASSLPHTQETQYF
V: TRBV28
D: -
size: few
J: TRBJ2-5
length: 14

DNA: TGTGCCAGCAGCTTAAGGCCCACCGGCCAAGAGACCCAGTACTTC
CDR3: CASSLRPTGQETQYF
V: TRBV7-2
D: -
size: -
J: TRBJ2-5
length: 15

DNA: TGTGCCAGCAGCCAAGGGTCAATTTTAGAGCAGTTCTTC
CDR3: CASSQGSILEQFF
V: TRBV7-8
D: -
size: -
J: TRBJ2-1
length: 13

DNA: TGTGCCAGCAGCTTAGAGGGGGACACTGAAGCTTTCTTT
CDR3: CASSLEGDTEAFF
V: TRBV7-8
D: -
size: -
J: TRBJ1-1
length: 13

DNA: TGTGCCAGCAGTTTACACAGGGAGAACACTGAAGCTTTCTTT
CDR3: CASSLHRENTEAFF
V: TRBV12-3/TRBV12-4
D: -
size: few
J: TRBJ1-1
length: 14

DNA: TGTGCCAGCAGCGTCCTAGGGAATGAGCAGTTCTTC
CDR3: CASSVLGNEQFF
V: TRBV7-2
D: -
size: few
J: TRBJ2-1
length: 12

DNA: TGTGCCAGCAGTTTAGGGGTGATGAACACTGAAGCTTTCTTT
CDR3: CASSLGVMNTEAFF
V: TRBV12-3/TRBV12-4
D: -
size: many
J: TRBJ1-1
length: 14

DNA: TGTGCCAGCAGTTCCGAAGAGACCCAGTACTTC
CDR3: CASSSEETQYF
V: TRBV28
D: -
size: -
J: TRBJ2-5
length: 11

DNA: TGCGCCAGCAGCCAAGTCATGAGCTCCTACGAGCAGTACTTC
CDR3: CASSQVMSSYEQYF
V: TRBV4-1
D: -
size: many
J: TRBJ2-7
length: 14

DNA: TGTGCCAGCACCACCCCCAAAGGAGGACCCCCCAATCAGCCCCAGCATTTT
CDR3: CASTTPKGGPPNQPQHF
V: TRBV7-2
D: -
size: -
J: TRBJ1-5
length: 17

DNA: TGCGCCAGCAGCCAAGGTGGGGAAGAGACCCAGTACTTC
CDR3: CASSQGGEETQYF
V: TRBV4-3
D: -
size: -
J: TRBJ2-5
length: 13